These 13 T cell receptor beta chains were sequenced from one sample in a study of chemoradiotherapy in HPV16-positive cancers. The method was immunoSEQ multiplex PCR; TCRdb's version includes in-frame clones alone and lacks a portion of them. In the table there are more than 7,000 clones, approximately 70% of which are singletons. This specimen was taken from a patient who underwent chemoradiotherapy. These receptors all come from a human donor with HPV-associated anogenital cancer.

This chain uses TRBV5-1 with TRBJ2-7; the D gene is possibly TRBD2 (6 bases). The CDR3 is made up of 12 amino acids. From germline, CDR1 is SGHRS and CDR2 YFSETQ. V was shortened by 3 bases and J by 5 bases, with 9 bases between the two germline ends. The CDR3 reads CASSSSGDEQYF. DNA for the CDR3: TGCGCCAGCAGCTCCTCGGGAGACGAGCAGTACTTC.

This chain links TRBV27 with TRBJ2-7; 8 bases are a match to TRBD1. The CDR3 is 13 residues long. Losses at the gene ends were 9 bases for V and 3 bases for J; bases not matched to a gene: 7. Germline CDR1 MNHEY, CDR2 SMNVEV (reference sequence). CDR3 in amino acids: CASGQGILYEQYF. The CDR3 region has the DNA TGTGCCAGTGGACAGGGAATCCTCTACGAGCAGTACTTC.

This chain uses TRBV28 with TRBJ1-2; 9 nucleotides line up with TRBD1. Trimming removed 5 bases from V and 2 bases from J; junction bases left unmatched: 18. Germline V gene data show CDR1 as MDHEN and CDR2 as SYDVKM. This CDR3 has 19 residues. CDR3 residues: CASSLSSGGQGRGNYGYTF. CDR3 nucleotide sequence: TGTGCCAGCAGTCTATCGTCCGGGGGACAGGGTAGGGGGAACTATGGCTACACCTTC.

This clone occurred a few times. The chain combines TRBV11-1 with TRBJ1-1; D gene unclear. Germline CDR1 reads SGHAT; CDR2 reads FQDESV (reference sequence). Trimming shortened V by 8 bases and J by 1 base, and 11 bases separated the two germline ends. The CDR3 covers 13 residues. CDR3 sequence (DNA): TGTGCCAGCGCAGAAAACAGGAACACTGAAGCTTTCTTT. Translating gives CASAENRNTEAFF.

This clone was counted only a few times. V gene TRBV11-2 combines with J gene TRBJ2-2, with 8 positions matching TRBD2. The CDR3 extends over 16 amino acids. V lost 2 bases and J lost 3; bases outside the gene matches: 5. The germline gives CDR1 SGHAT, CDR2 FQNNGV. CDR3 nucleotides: TGTGCCAGCAGCTTAAACCAGCGGGAGTACACCGGGGAGCTGTTTTTT. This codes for CASSLNQREYTGELFF.

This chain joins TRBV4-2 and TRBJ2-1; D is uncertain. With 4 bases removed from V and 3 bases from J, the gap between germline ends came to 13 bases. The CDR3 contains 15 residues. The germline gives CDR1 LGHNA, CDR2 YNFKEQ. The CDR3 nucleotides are TGTGCCAGCAGCCCCCAGGCGCATCTCTACAATGAGCAGTTCTTC. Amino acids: CASSPQAHLYNEQFF.

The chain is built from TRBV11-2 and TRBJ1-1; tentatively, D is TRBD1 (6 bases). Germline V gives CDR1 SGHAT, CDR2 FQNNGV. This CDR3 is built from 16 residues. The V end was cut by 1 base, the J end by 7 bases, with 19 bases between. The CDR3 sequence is CASSLGFWGRGSEAFF. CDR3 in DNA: TGTGCCAGCAGCTTAGGATTCTGGGGGCGCGGAAGTGAAGCTTTCTTT.

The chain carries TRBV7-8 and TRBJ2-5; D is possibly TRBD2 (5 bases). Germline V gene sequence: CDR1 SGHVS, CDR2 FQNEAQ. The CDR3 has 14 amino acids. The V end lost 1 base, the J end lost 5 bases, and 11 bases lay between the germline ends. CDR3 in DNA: TGTGCCAGCAGCTTAGATCCGGGCGGGGAGACCCAGTACTTC. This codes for CASSLDPGGETQYF.

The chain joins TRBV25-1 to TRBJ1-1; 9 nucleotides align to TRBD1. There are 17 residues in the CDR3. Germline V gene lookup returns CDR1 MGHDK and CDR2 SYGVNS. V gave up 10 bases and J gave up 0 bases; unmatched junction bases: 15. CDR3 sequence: CAKLIRDRVSLNTEAFF. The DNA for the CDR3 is TGTGCCAAATTGATCCGGGACAGGGTATCTTTGAACACTGAAGCTTTCTTT.

The CDR3 here is CASSKESGGLGELFF. The CDR3 coding sequence is TGTGCCAGCTCAAAGGAAAGCGGGGGCCTCGGGGAGCTGTTTTTT. V gene TRBV18 combines with J gene TRBJ2-2; TRBD2 matches at 8 bases. V was clipped by 5 bases and J by 7 bases; unmatched bases: 9. Per germline, CDR1 KGHSH and CDR2 LQKENI. The CDR3 is 15 amino acids.

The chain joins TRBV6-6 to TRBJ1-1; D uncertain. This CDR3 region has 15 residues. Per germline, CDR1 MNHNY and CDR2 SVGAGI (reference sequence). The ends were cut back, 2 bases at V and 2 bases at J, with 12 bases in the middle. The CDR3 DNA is TGTGCCAGCAGTTACCGAAGGGAGTATAACACTGAAGCTTTCTTT. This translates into CASSYRREYNTEAFF.

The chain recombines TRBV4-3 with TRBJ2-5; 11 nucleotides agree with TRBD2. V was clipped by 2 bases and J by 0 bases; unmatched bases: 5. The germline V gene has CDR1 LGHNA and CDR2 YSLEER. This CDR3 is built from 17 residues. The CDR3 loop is CASSQRRSGGDQETQYF. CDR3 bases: TGCGCCAGCAGCCAACGACGTAGCGGGGGGGACCAAGAGACCCAGTACTTC.

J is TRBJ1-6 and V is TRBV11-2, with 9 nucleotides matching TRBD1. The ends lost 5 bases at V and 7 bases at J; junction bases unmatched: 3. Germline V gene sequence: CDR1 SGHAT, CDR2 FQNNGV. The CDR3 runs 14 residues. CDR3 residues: CASSPQGANSPLHF. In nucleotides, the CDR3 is TGTGCCAGCAGCCCACAGGGGGCAAATTCACCCCTCCACTTT.